The T cell receptor (beta chain) under discussion was sequenced for a study of technical replicates of blood from a handful of donors. Trimming shortened V by 4 bases and J by 0 bases, and 19 bases separated the two germline ends. CDR1 and CDR2 from the germline V gene are SGHTA and FQGNSA. This CDR3 region has 18 residues. Assay: immunoSEQ multiplex PCR; the TCRdb copy retains only in-frame clones and omits some. The table includes some 70,000 clones, about 97% detected once. This clone was picked up one time. The sequence was obtained from a human donor in good health. The material sequenced was T cells isolated from PBMCs. This chain connects TRBV7-2 to TRBJ1-3; maybe TRBD1 (5 bases). CDR3 sequence reads: CASSSNPWGELSGNTIYF. CDR3 sequence (DNA): TGTGCCAGCAGCTCAAATCCTTGGGGGGAGCTCTCTGGAAACACCATATATTTT.